This T cell receptor beta chain stems from a study of blood T cell repertoires in COVID-19. Background on the study: In each case, the material was cDNA or gDNA derived from T cells, B-cell-depleted T cells, or PBMCs.

In the study's own analysis: By means of reference gene primer amplification, nucleated cell counts were estimated. TCRdb's copy holds only in-frame clones and misses some; the assay was immunoSEQ multiplex PCR. V, J and clone size reflect that table, while D and trimming were determined from the DNA. The top ten clones hold about 5.7% of a sample with about 350,000 clones, approximately 89% of them seen once. Adults between roughly 18 and 90 years of age took part from some 25 US areas. What the recovered Cohort 3 donors had was two negative PCRs, clearance, or symptom resolution. The germline V and J ends were trimmed by 3 bases and 5 bases, with 16 bases remaining between them. Germline CDR1 reads ENHRY; CDR2 reads SYGVKD. The CDR3 length is 16 residues.

This receptor was taken from a woman aged 25 to 39 who had recovered from COVID-19. Sample: PBMCs or T cells enriched from blood (not recorded which). This chain joins TRBV10-3 and TRBJ1-4, with unresolved D. The CDR3 here is CAISEWGSGVNEKLFF. CDR3 nucleotides: TGTGCCATCAGTGAATGGGGAAGCGGTGTGAATGAAAAACTGTTTTTT.